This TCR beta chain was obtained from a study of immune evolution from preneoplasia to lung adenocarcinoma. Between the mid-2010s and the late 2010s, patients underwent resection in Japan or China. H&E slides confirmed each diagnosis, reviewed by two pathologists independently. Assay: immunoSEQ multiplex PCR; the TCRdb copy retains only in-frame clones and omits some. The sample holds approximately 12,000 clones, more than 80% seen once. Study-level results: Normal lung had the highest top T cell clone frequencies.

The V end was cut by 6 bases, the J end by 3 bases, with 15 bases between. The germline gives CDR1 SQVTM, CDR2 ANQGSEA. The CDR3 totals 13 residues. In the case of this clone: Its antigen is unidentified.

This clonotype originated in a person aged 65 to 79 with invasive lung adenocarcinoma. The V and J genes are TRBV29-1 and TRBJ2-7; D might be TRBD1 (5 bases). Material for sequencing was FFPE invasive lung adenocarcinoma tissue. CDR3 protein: CSVLVAGRYEQYF. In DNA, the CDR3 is TGCAGCGTATTAGTAGCAGGGCGCTACGAGCAGTACTTC.